This T cell receptor (beta chain) was obtained from a study of cytomegalovirus exposure and HLA in healthy donors. Only in-frame clones appear in the TCRdb table, and some are missing; sequencing was by immunoSEQ multiplex PCR. The sample has under 250,000 clones, 75% to 90% seen once. On this clone itself: What it binds is not known.

Study conclusions and caveats: Among TCR beta chains, those listed as cytomegalovirus-associated numbered over 150.

Between the trimmed V and J ends, which lost 0 bases and 4 bases, there was a span of 9 bases. CDR1 LNHNV and CDR2 YYDKDF come from the germline V gene (reference sequence). There are 14 residues in the CDR3. This chain uses TRBV15 with TRBJ2-5; D is perhaps TRBD2 (6 bases). This sequence originates from a woman aged 18-29 years in good health and CMV-seronegative. The material sequenced was PBMCs. DNA of the CDR3: TGTGCCACCAGCAGAGATAGGCGGGGAGAGACCCAGTACTTC. Amino acids: CATSRDRRGETQYF.